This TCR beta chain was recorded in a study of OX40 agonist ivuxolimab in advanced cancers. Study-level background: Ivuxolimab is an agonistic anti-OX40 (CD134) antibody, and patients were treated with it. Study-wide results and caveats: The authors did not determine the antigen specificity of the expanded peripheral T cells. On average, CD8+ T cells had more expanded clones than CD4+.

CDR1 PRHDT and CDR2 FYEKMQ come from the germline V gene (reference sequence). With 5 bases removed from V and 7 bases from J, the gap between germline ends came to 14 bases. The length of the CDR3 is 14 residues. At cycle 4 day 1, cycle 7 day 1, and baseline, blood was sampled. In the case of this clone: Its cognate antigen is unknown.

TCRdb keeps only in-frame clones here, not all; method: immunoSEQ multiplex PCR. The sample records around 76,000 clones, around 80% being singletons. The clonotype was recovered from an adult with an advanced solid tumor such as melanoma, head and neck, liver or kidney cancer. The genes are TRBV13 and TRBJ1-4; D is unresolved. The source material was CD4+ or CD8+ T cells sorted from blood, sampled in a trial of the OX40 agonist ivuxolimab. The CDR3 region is CASSLRVHGEKLFF. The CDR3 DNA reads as TGTGCCAGCAGCCTTAGAGTTCATGGTGAAAAACTGTTTTTT. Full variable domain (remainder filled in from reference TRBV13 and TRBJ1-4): AAGVIQSPRHLIKEKRETATLKCYPIPRHDTVYWYQQGPGQDPQFLISFYEKMQSDKGSIPDRFSAQQFSDYHSELNMSSLELGDSALYFCASSLRVHGEKLFFGSGTQLSVL.